This TCR beta chain emerged from a study of T cell repertoires in cytomegalovirus infection. TCRdb reprocessed the reads via MiXCR and lists one record per CDR3 protein. The sample shows 480,000 or so distinct CDR3 sequences, about 11% of them seen only once. V shed 2 bases, J shed 0 bases, and the junction held 3 bases outside the gene matches. CDR1 is LNHDA and CDR2 is SQIVND in the germline V gene (reference sequence). There are 15 residues in the CDR3. This clonotype has ten or more counts. Sequencing was done on a sample of PBMCs. This TCR was recovered from a human donor in good health (CMV status not recorded). Some clones in this sample may be carry-over from other donors' samples. The V and J genes are TRBV19 and TRBJ1-1; 7 nucleotides line up with TRBD1. Here the CDR3 DNA reads TGTGCCAGTAGTATACCGGGACAGATGAACACTGAAGCTTTCTTT. The encoded protein is CASSIPGQMNTEAFF.